These 8 T cell receptor beta chains share one sample of origin, sequenced in a study of Ad26.COV2.S vaccination and SARS-CoV-2 variants. The protocol was immunoSEQ multiplex PCR, while the TCRdb copy is restricted to in-frame clones and leaves out a portion. This sample has 350,000 to 450,000 clones; about 90% occur once, and the top ten carry 1.5% to 2%. Described treatment: roughly 18 received Ad26.COV2.S at low or high dose, single or two shots; roughly five received placebo; per-sample allocation not given. Samples came from day 63 after the first vaccine or placebo injection. Sequenced here: peripheral blood, sampled in a trial of Ad26.COV2.S vaccine versus placebo. These receptors were taken from a person between 18 and 65 years old who received the Ad26.COV2.S COVID-19 vaccine or a placebo.

The gene calls are TRBV5-4 and TRBJ2-3; 10 bases agree with TRBD2. Germline V lookup: CDR1 SGHNT, CDR2 YYREEE (reference sequence). The CDR3 sequence is 18 residues long. The junction had 15 bases not matched to a gene; V was cut back by 3 bases and J by 5 bases. CDR3 sequence reads: CASSSTSVLAGVRDTQYF. In nucleotides, the CDR3 is TGTGCCAGCAGCTCCACTAGCGTGCTAGCGGGGGTACGAGATACGCAGTATTTT. Based on the CDR3 plus reference TRBV5-4 and TRBJ2-3, the full variable domain is ETGVTQSPTHLIKTRGQQVTLRCSSQSGHNTVSWYQQALGQGPQFIFQYYREEENGRGNFPPRFSGLQFPNYSSELNVNALELDDSALYLCASSSTSVLAGVRDTQYFGPGTRLTVL.

The V gene is TRBV28, the J gene TRBJ2-5; TRBD2 matches 13 bases. The CDR3 has 16 amino acids. V lost 2 bases and J lost 2; bases outside the gene matches: 2. CDR1 MDHEN and CDR2 SYDVKM come from the germline V gene. CDR3 coding DNA: TGTGCCAGCAGTTTAGGGGGACTAGCGGGGCAAGAGACCCAGTACTTC. It encodes CASSLGGLAGQETQYF.

The chain couples TRBV19 to TRBJ1-1; 7 nucleotides match TRBD1. Germline loops: CDR1 LNHDA, CDR2 SQIVND (reference sequence). With 7 bases clipped from V and 1 base from J, the junction kept 9 bases outside the gene matches. There are 15 residues in the CDR3. The CDR3 spells CASTVDRRWNTEAFF. CDR3 DNA: TGTGCCAGTACTGTGGACAGGAGATGGAACACTGAAGCTTTCTTT.

This chain joins TRBV5-1 and TRBJ2-4, with 10 bases fitting TRBD2. V trimming: 4 bases; J trimming: 5 bases; junction bases outside the gene matches: 6. CDR3 length: 15 amino acids. Germline CDR1 SGHRS, CDR2 YFSETQ. DNA of the CDR3: TGCGCCAGCAGCCAAGCGGGGGGGCAGGAAAACATTCAGTACTTC. This gives the protein CASSQAGGQENIQYF.

The rearrangement links TRBV6-2 or TRBV6-3 to TRBJ1-1, with D tentatively TRBD1 (5 bases). The V gene's germline CDR1 is MNHEY and CDR2 SVGEGT. The CDR3 spans 14 residues. V shed 4 bases and J shed 4 bases, with 13 bases lying between them. The CDR3: CASSSPGRGTEAFF. The CDR3 DNA is TGTGCCAGCAGTTCCCCAGGGCGAGGCACTGAAGCTTTCTTT.

V is TRBV7-2 and J is TRBJ1-2; no reliable D call. V gave up 1 base and J gave up 2 bases, with 8 bases separating them. CDR1 is SGHTA, CDR2 FQGNSA, per germline. This CDR3 is built from 14 residues. CDR3 amino acids: CASSLVQINYGYTF. CDR3 coding DNA: TGTGCCAGCAGCTTAGTACAGATAAACTATGGCTACACCTTC.

The chain uses TRBV30 and TRBJ1-4; 7 nucleotides agree with TRBD1. The CDR3 length is 14 residues. In germline, CDR1 is GTSNPN, CDR2 SVGIG (reference sequence). The J segment lost 7 bases and the V segment lost 3 bases, leaving 8 bases of the junction unmatched. The CDR3 reads CAWRLQGKSEKLFF. The CDR3 bases are TGTGCCTGGAGATTACAGGGGAAGAGTGAAAAACTGTTTTTT.

The CDR3 DNA sequence: TGTGCCAGCAGCGTAGGTAGCGGGGGGTCAAACACAGATACGCAGTATTTT. As protein: CASSVGSGGSNTDTQYF. This chain joins TRBV9 and TRBJ2-3; 10 bases are a match to TRBD2. V lost 0 bases, J lost 2 bases, and 6 bases stayed unmatched. CDR1 is SGDLS, CDR2 YYNGEE, per germline. CDR3 size: 17 residues.